This T cell receptor (beta chain) was retrieved from a study of blood T cell repertoires in COVID-19. Study-wide context: Samples taken during acute and convalescent COVID-19 were collected in the United States, Italy and Spain. PBMCs, B-cell-depleted T cells, or T cells provided the cDNA or gDNA that made up the material.

As processed by the authors: Reference gene primer amplification gave nucleated cell count estimates. Clones were sequenced by immunoSEQ multiplex PCR, and TCRdb holds only the in-frame ones, with some missing. Clonal size and the V and J genes are those of that table, whereas D and trimming came from the DNA. The table has 53,000 or so clones, 77% seen once; the top ten hold around two fifths. Trimming removed 5 bases from V and 4 bases from J, with 9 bases in between. CDR3 length: 13 residues. Germline loops: CDR1 MNHEY, CDR2 SVGEGT. The receptor comes from a man aged 65 to 79 with active or convalescent COVID-19. The sequencing sample was made of peripheral blood. This chain links TRBV6-2 or TRBV6-3 with TRBJ1-5, with no clear D. The CDR3 DNA is TGTGCCAGCAGTCTTACTCCAAATCAGCCCCAGCATTTT. The encoded protein is CASSLTPNQPQHF.